The clone carrying this TCR beta chain was observed once. Antigen specificity is unknown. The data were obtained in a study of T cell responses to AZD1222 COVID-19 vaccine. Findings of the study overall: The study found vaccine-associated CD4 TCRs spanning spike, dominant at 160-218 and 743-854. Baseline seropositivity characterized only a handful of AZD1222 recipients.

Libraries were prepared by immunoSEQ multiplex PCR; TCRdb keeps only in-frame clonotypes and omits some of them. The data hold fewer than 130,000 clones, with 85% to 95% observed a single time. This sample comprised peripheral blood, obtained on day 0 of AZD1222 vaccination. This receptor was identified in an adult in good health.

The CDR3 region is CAWSNHPTNEKLFF. The CDR3 coding sequence is TGTGCCTGGAGTAATCACCCAACTAATGAAAAACTGTTTTTT. This chain links TRBV30 with TRBJ1-4; no clear D gene. Trimming removed 2 bases from V and 0 bases from J, with 7 bases in between. This CDR3 comprises 14 residues. Per germline, CDR1 GTSNPN and CDR2 SVGIG (reference sequence).